This T cell receptor (beta chain) was sequenced during a study of shared clonotypes between healthy human individuals. V shed 7 bases and J shed 9 bases, with 10 bases lying between them. Germline lookup yields CDR1 SNHLY and CDR2 FYNNEI. This CDR3 region has 11 residues. This table comes from immunoSEQ multiplex PCR, and its TCRdb copy is limited to in-frame clones, with some not included. Among approximately 600,000 clones, 85% to 95% were seen once, and the ten largest hold over 0.09%. Only CD45RO-negative cells positively selected for CCR7 counted as naive CD8 cells, so terminally differentiated effector memory CD45RA+ cells were excluded.

The sequenced material came from naive CD8+ T cells sorted from blood. The TCR was taken from a woman aged 25 to 39 in good health. This chain uses TRBV2 with TRBJ2-1; perhaps TRBD1 as D (5 bases). The CDR3 DNA reads as TGTGCCAGCATGGAAGGGGCTGAGCAGTTCTTC. Translating it yields CASMEGAEQFF.